Here is one T cell receptor (beta chain) with its context. The antigen is undetermined. The CDR3 length is 11 residues. The V end lost 3 bases, the J end lost 4 bases, and 6 bases lay between the germline ends. Germline CDR1 and CDR2: DFQATT and SNEGSKA (reference sequence). Profiles of TCR beta VDJ and CDR3 were generated from a genomic DNA template. TCRdb re-analysed the reads in MiXCR, keeping a single row per CDR3 protein. The sample holds some 160,000 distinct CDR3 sequences, 40% to 50% seen once. The data derive from a study of CD8+CD57+ T cells in acquired aplastic anemia. Study conclusions and caveats: Patients versus controls showed no significant CD8+ Simpson's diversity difference.

Whoever was chosen for sequencing had shown CD8+CD57+ cell expansion by flow cytometry. No therapy was given to patients before blood sampling. The receptor was isolated from a human donor with aplastic anemia. This chain joins TRBV20-1 and TRBJ2-5, with D unresolved. Sequenced sample: sorted CD4+, CD8+, or CD8+CD57+ T cells (not recorded which) from PBMCs. The CDR3 DNA follows: TGCAGTGCTAGTCAGTTAGAGACCCAGTACTTC. Translation gives CSASQLETQYF.